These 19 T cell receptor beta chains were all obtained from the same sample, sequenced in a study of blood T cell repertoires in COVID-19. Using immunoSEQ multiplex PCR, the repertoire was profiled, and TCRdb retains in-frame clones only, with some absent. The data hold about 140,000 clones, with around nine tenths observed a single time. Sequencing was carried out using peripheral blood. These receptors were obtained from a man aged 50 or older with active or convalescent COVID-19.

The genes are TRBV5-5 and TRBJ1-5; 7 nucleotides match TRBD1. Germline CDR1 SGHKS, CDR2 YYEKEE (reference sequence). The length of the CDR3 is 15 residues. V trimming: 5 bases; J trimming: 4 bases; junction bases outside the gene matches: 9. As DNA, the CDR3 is TGTGCCAGCAGTGGGGACAGTGGTGTGAATCAGCCCCAGCATTTT. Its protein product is CASSGDSGVNQPQHF.

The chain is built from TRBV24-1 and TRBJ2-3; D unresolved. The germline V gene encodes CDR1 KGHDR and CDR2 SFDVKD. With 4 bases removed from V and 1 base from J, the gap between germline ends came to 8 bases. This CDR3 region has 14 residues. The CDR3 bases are TGTGCCACCAGTGAGGCCCCACGCACAGATACGCAGTATTTT. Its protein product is CATSEAPRTDTQYF.

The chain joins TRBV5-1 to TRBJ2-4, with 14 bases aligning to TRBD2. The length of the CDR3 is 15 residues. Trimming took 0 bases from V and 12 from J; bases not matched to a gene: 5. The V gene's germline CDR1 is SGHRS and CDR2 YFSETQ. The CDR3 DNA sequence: TGCGCCAGCAGCTTGGCGGGACTAGCGGGAGCTACTCAGTACTTC. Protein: CASSLAGLAGATQYF. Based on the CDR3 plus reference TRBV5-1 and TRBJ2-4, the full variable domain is KAGVTQTPRYLIKTRGQQVTLSCSPISGHRSVSWYQQTPGQGLQFLFEYFSETQRNKGNFPGRFSGRQFSNSRSEMNVSTLELGDSALYLCASSLAGLAGATQYFGAGTRLSVL.

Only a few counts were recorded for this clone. The CDR3 nucleotides are TGTGCCAGCAGCAAGGGACAGGAACAATTCTCCTACGAGCAGTACTTC. This codes for CASSKGQEQFSYEQYF. The rearrangement joins TRBV5-4 to TRBJ2-7, with 8 bases that match TRBD1. In germline, CDR1 is SGHNT, CDR2 YYREEE (reference sequence). CDR3 length equals 16 residues. Unmatched junction bases numbered 9, after V lost 4 bases and J lost 0 bases. The full variable domain, with the rest looked up from reference TRBV5-4 and TRBJ2-7, is ETGVTQSPTHLIKTRGQQVTLRCSSQSGHNTVSWYQQALGQGPQFIFQYYREEENGRGNFPPRFSGLQFPNYSSELNVNALELDDSALYLCASSKGQEQFSYEQYFGPGTRLTVT.

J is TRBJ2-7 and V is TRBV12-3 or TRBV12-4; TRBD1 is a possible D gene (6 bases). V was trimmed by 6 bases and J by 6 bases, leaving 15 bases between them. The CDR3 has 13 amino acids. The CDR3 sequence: CASRRTASSEQYF. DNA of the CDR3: TGTGCCAGCAGGAGGACAGCCAGCTCCGAGCAGTACTTC.

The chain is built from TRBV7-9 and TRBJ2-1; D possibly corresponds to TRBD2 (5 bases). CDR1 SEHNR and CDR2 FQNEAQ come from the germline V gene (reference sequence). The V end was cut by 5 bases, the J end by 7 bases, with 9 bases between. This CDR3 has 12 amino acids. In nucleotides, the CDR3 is TGTGCCAGCAGCCCCGGGGAGAATGAGCAGTTCTTC. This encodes CASSPGENEQFF.

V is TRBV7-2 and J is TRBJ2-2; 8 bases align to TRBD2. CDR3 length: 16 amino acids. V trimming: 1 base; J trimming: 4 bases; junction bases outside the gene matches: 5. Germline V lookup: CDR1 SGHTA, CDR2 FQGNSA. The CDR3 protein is CASSLERLATTGELFF. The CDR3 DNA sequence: TGTGCCAGCAGCTTAGAAAGACTAGCGACCACCGGGGAGCTGTTTTTT.

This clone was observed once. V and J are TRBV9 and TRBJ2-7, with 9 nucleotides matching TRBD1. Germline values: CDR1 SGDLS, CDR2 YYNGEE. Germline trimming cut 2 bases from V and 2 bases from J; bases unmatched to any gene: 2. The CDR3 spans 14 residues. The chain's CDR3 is CASSVGQGPYEQYF. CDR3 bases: TGTGCCAGCAGCGTCGGACAGGGGCCCTACGAGCAGTACTTC.

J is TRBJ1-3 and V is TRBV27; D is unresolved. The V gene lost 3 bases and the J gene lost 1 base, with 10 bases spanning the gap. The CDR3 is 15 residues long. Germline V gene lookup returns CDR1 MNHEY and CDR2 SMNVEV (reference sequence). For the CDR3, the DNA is TGTGCCAGCAGTTTGTTGCGGGAATCTGGAAACACCATATATTTT. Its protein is CASSLLRESGNTIYF.

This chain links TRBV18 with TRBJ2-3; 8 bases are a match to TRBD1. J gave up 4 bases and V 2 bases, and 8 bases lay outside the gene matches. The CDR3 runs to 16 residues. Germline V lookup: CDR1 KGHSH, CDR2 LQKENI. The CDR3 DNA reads TGTGCCAGCTCACCATCGGGGCAGGGGGCCTCAGATACGCAGTATTTT. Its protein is CASSPSGQGASDTQYF.

CDR3 in amino acids: CASSIQGVNTGELFF. CDR3 nucleotides: TGTGCCAGTAGTATACAGGGGGTGAACACCGGGGAGCTGTTTTTT. V usage is TRBV19 and J usage is TRBJ2-2; 7 nucleotides align to TRBD1. V shed 2 bases, J shed 1 base, and the junction held 1 base outside the gene matches. The germline gives CDR1 LNHDA, CDR2 SQIVND (reference sequence). This CDR3 has 15 amino acids.

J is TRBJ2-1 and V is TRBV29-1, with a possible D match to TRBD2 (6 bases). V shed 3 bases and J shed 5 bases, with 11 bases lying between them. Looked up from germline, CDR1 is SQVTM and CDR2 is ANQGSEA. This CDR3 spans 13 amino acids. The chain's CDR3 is CSVELLANNEQFF. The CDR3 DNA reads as TGCAGCGTTGAGTTACTAGCCAACAATGAGCAGTTCTTC.

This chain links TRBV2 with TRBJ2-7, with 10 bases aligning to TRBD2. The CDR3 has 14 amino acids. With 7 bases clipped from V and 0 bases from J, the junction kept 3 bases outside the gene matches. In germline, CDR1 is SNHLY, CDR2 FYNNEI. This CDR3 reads CASIWTSGSYEQYF. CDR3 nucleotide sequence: TGTGCCAGCATATGGACTAGCGGCTCCTACGAGCAGTACTTC.

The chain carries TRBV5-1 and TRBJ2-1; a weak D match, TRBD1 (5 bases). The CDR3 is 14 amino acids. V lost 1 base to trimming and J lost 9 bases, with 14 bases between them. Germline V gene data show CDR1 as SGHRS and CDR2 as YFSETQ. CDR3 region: CASSLRQGWGEQFF. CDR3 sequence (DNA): TGCGCCAGCAGCTTGAGGCAGGGATGGGGTGAGCAGTTCTTC. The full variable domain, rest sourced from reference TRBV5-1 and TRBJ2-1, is KAGVTQTPRYLIKTRGQQVTLSCSPISGHRSVSWYQQTPGQGLQFLFEYFSETQRNKGNFPGRFSGRQFSNSRSEMNVSTLELGDSALYLCASSLRQGWGEQFFGPGTRLTVL.

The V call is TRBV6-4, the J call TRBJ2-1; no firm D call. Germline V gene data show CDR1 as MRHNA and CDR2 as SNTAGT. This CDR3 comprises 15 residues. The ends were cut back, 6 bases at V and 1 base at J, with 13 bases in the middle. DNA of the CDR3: TGTGCCAGCAGATCGAGCCCCCAATCCTACAATGAGCAGTTCTTC. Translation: CASRSSPQSYNEQFF.

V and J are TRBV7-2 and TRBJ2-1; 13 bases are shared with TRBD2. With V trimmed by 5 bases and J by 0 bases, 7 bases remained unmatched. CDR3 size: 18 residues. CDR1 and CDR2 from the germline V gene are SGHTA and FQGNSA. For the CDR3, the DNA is TGTGCCAGCAGCCCCCGGACTAGCGGGAGAGGCTCCTACAATGAGCAGTTCTTC. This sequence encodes CASSPRTSGRGSYNEQFF.

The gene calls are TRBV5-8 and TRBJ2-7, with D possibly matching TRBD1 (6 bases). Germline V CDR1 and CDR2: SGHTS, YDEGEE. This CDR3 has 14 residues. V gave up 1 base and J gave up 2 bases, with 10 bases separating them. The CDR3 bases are TGTGCCAGCAGCTTGCGACAGGTCCCCTACGAGCAGTACTTC. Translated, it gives CASSLRQVPYEQYF.

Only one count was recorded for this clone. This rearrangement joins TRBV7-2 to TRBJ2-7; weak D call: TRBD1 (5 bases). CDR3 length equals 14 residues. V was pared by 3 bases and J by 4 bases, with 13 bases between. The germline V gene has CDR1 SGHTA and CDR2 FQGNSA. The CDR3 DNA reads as TGTGCCAGCAGCTTTTGGGCAGGGCCGTACGAGCAGTACTTC. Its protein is CASSFWAGPYEQYF.

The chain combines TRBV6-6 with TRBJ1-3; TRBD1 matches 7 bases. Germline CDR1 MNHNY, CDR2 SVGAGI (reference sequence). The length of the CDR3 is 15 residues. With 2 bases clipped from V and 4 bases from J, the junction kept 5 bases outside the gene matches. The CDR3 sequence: CASSYPQGKGNTIYF. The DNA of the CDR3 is TGTGCCAGCAGTTACCCACAGGGGAAAGGAAACACCATATATTTT.